The clone carrying this T cell receptor (beta chain) came up once. Methods used by the authors: Estimates of nucleated cell counts were drawn from the amplification of reference gene primers. Data came from immunoSEQ multiplex PCR; TCRdb stores just in-frame clones and leaves some out. V, J and clone size are those of that table, while D and trimming were read from the DNA. The data show about 330,000 clones, approximately 88% seen once. This sample stems from a study of blood T cell repertoires in COVID-19. Overall study context: From the United States, Italy and Spain came samples of acute and convalescent COVID-19. Sources were T cells, B-cell-depleted T cells, or PBMCs; the material itself was cDNA or gDNA.

Patients from Seattle were sampled longitudinally, starting during active infection. Germline assignment: CDR1 LNHDA and CDR2 SQIVND (reference sequence). V shed 3 bases, J shed 2 bases, and the junction held 8 bases outside the gene matches. The CDR3 loop spans 16 amino acids. This chain uses TRBV19 with TRBJ2-5; 8 bases line up with TRBD1. Sequencing was performed on peripheral blood. This clonotype was obtained from a man aged 25 to 40 with COVID-19, enrolled during active disease. CDR3 sequence: CASSIWTGKGQETQYF. In DNA, the CDR3 is TGTGCCAGTAGTATTTGGACAGGGAAGGGGCAAGAGACCCAGTACTTC.